This passage covers 31 T cell receptor beta chains from one sample sequenced in a study of blood T cell repertoires in COVID-19. Some clones are missing from TCRdb's copy, which holds only in-frame ones; the method was immunoSEQ multiplex PCR. The repertoire has about 230,000 clones, roughly 89% of them found once; the top ten carry less than 4.5%. Sequencing input: PBMCs or T cells enriched from blood (not recorded which). The receptor set was obtained from a woman aged 25-40 years with acute COVID-19.

This clone is a singleton in its sample. The CDR3 bases are TGTGCCAGCAGCCCGGGACTAGCGGGGGGGGAGACCCAGTACTTC. Translation: CASSPGLAGGETQYF. V is TRBV11-2 and J is TRBJ2-5, with TRBD2 matching 16 bases. The germline V gene has CDR1 SGHAT and CDR2 FQNNGV. With 5 bases clipped from V and 5 bases from J, the junction kept 2 bases outside the gene matches. There are 15 residues in the CDR3.

The chain joins TRBV9 to TRBJ2-1; a possible D gene is TRBD2 (7 bases). The germline V gene has CDR1 SGDLS and CDR2 YYNGEE. The CDR3 spans 17 residues. V lost 0 bases and J lost 3, with 16 bases in between. Here the CDR3 DNA reads TGTGCCAGCAGCGTAGAGTTTGGGGGGGCCTACTACAATGAGCAGTTCTTC. Its translation: CASSVEFGGAYYNEQFF.

This chain joins TRBV10-1 and TRBJ1-1; D is ambiguous. This CDR3 is built from 14 residues. Germline assignment: CDR1 WNHNN and CDR2 SYGVQD (reference sequence). V was shortened by 3 bases and J by 0 bases, with 8 bases between the two germline ends. CDR3 sequence (DNA): TGCGCCAGCAGTGACAATCAATTGAACACTGAAGCTTTCTTT. Translating gives CASSDNQLNTEAFF.

V and J are TRBV28 and TRBJ1-4; 10 bases are a match to TRBD1. The germline V gene encodes CDR1 MDHEN and CDR2 SYDVKM. The junction had 9 bases not matched to a gene; V was cut back by 8 bases and J by 6 bases. The CDR3 runs 15 residues. The CDR3 DNA reads as TGTGCCAGCGGGGGGACAGGGGATGGATATGAAAAACTGTTTTTT. It yields the protein CASGGTGDGYEKLFF.

The chain employs TRBV2 and TRBJ1-6, with a weak D call TRBD1 (6 bases). CDR1 is SNHLY and CDR2 is FYNNEI in the germline V gene. With 8 bases removed from V and 7 bases from J, the gap between germline ends came to 12 bases. The length of the CDR3 is 13 residues. CDR3 sequence reads: CASYRERNSPLHF. The CDR3 DNA reads as TGTGCCAGCTACAGGGAGCGGAATTCACCCCTCCACTTT.

V is TRBV7-2 and J is TRBJ2-5, with D possibly matching TRBD1 (6 bases). Trimming shortened V by 5 bases and J by 5 bases, and 21 bases separated the two germline ends. CDR3 length: 16 amino acids. The V gene's germline CDR1 is SGHTA and CDR2 FQGNSA. The CDR3 protein is CASSKSAGAIEETQYF. In DNA form, the CDR3 reads TGTGCCAGCAGCAAAAGTGCAGGGGCGATCGAGGAGACCCAGTACTTC.

This chain links TRBV30 with TRBJ1-2; TRBD1 matches at 8 bases. J gave up 6 bases and V 2 bases, and 11 bases lay outside the gene matches. Germline values: CDR1 GTSNPN, CDR2 SVGIG (reference sequence). The length of the CDR3 is 15 residues. In nucleotides, the CDR3 is TGTGCCTGGAGTTTGCCGGCAGGGGGCAAGAATGGCTACACCTTC. The encoded protein is CAWSLPAGGKNGYTF.

Only a few counts were recorded for this clone. V gene TRBV27 combines with J gene TRBJ1-6, with TRBD1 matching over 10 bases. Trimming at V came to 0 bases and at J to 9 bases, leaving 5 bases not matched to a gene. This CDR3 has 16 residues. The germline V gene has CDR1 MNHEY and CDR2 SMNVEV (reference sequence). In nucleotides, the CDR3 is TGTGCCAGCAGTTTATCCGGGACAGGGGTTCCTTCACCCCTCCACTTT. This encodes CASSLSGTGVPSPLHF.

This chain joins TRBV4-2 and TRBJ1-4, with 9 positions matching TRBD1. CDR3 length: 16 amino acids. CDR1 and CDR2 from the germline V gene are LGHNA and YNFKEQ. Trimming cost V 0 bases and J 8 bases; bases outside gene matches: 7. The CDR3 loop is CASSQDLGQGYEKLFF. CDR3 DNA: TGTGCCAGCAGCCAAGATCTCGGACAGGGGTACGAAAAACTGTTTTTT.

The chain combines TRBV7-2 with TRBJ1-5; D perhaps matches TRBD1 (5 bases). The CDR3 is made up of 16 amino acids. From germline, CDR1 is SGHTA and CDR2 FQGNSA. Trimming removed 4 bases at V and 3 bases at J, with 16 bases between. The CDR3 DNA sequence: TGTGCCAGCAGCTCACCGGGGGAGCTATTCAATCAGCCCCAGCATTTT. Translating gives CASSSPGELFNQPQHF.

This clone appeared once. The CDR3 DNA reads as TGTGCCAGCAGCCTGCAGAGGCTCCATGGCTACACCTTC. Translating gives CASSLQRLHGYTF. The V and J genes are TRBV28 and TRBJ1-2; no clear D gene. The V gene's germline CDR1 is MDHEN and CDR2 SYDVKM. The length of the CDR3 is 13 residues. The germline V and J ends were trimmed by 6 bases and 6 bases, with 14 bases remaining between them.

The V gene is TRBV2, the J gene TRBJ1-2, with D hard to call. The V end lost 4 bases, the J end lost 6 bases, and 12 bases lay between the germline ends. Looked up from germline, CDR1 is SNHLY and CDR2 is FYNNEI. The CDR3 sequence is 13 residues long. The CDR3 DNA reads as TGTGCCAGCAGTGGCACCGGGGTGGATGGCTACACCTTC. It is translated as CASSGTGVDGYTF.

The chain links TRBV4-3 to TRBJ2-1; D call uncertain. Looked up from germline, CDR1 is LGHNA and CDR2 is YSLEER. V was clipped by 1 base and J by 5 bases, with 6 bases between them. The CDR3 has 13 residues. CDR3 amino acids: CASSQVENNEQFF. The CDR3 DNA sequence: TGCGCCAGCAGCCAAGTTGAGAACAATGAGCAGTTCTTC.

DNA for the CDR3: TGTGCCATCAGTGTCTCAGGGGGCGCGAACACCGGGGAGCTGTTTTTT. This translates into CAISVSGGANTGELFF. The chain links TRBV10-3 to TRBJ2-2; 8 nucleotides agree with TRBD1. This CDR3 comprises 16 residues. The trim removed 4 bases at V and 0 bases at J, leaving 4 bases unmatched. The germline V gene encodes CDR1 ENHRY and CDR2 SYGVKD.

The chain couples TRBV5-6 to TRBJ1-2, with D hard to call. In germline, CDR1 is SGHDT, CDR2 YYEEEE. The CDR3 sequence is 15 residues long. Trimming took off 4 bases at V and 4 bases at J, with 17 bases between the two ends. The CDR3 DNA reads TGTGCCAGCAGCCCCAGAACACAAAAGTTCTATGGCTACACCTTC. Residues: CASSPRTQKFYGYTF.

The chain links TRBV30 to TRBJ1-5; a possible D gene is TRBD1 (6 bases). The V end was cut by 0 bases, the J end by 7 bases, with 16 bases between. The CDR3 runs 15 residues. Per germline, CDR1 GTSNPN and CDR2 SVGIG (reference sequence). CDR3 in amino acids: CAWSVLGQGRQPQHF. The DNA of the CDR3 is TGTGCCTGGAGTGTACTGGGGCAGGGGAGACAGCCCCAGCATTTT.

V gene TRBV18 combines with J gene TRBJ2-1, with 12 bases lining up with TRBD2. Germline trimming cut 0 bases from V and 9 bases from J; bases unmatched to any gene: 6. The CDR3 consists of 16 residues. Looked up from germline, CDR1 is KGHSH and CDR2 is LQKENI. In DNA form, the CDR3 reads TGTGCCAGCTCACCACCTGCGACTAGCGGGGGTCGTGAGCAGTTCTTC. It codes for CASSPPATSGGREQFF. The full variable domain, rest sourced from reference TRBV18 and TRBJ2-1, is NAGVMQNPRHLVRRRGQEARLRCSPMKGHSHVYWYRQLPEEGLKFMVYLQKENIIDESGMPKERFSAEFPKEGPSILRIQQVVRGDSAAYFCASSPPATSGGREQFFGPGTRLTVL.

CDR3 protein: CASSWTISGANVLTF. CDR3 bases: TGTGCCAGTAGTTGGACAATCTCTGGGGCCAACGTCCTGACTTTC. J is TRBJ2-6 and V is TRBV19; a possible D gene is TRBD1 (5 bases). Trimming cost V 5 bases and J 0 bases, with 8 bases left between them. Germline CDR1 and CDR2: LNHDA and SQIVND (reference sequence). The CDR3 sequence is 15 residues long.

The chain uses TRBV2 and TRBJ1-4; unclear D gene. The ends were cut back, 7 bases at V and 13 bases at J, with 16 bases in the middle. Germline V lookup: CDR1 SNHLY, CDR2 FYNNEI. This CDR3 is 12 amino acids long. The CDR3 here is CASNEQTGRLFF. The CDR3, as DNA: TGTGCCAGCAACGAACAGACTGGGAGACTGTTTTTT.

The genes are TRBV27 and TRBJ1-5; D gene uncertain. Germline values: CDR1 MNHEY, CDR2 SMNVEV (reference sequence). The CDR3 is 13 residues long. Trimming shortened V by 3 bases and J by 7 bases, and 10 bases separated the two germline ends. The CDR3 DNA is TGTGCCAGCAGTTTCCGGGTTAAGCAGCCCCAGCATTTT. Its protein is CASSFRVKQPQHF.

This chain joins TRBV10-2 and TRBJ1-1; TRBD1 aligns across 7 bases. The V segment lost 6 bases and the J segment 2 bases; nucleotides outside the gene matches: 6. Germline-derived CDR1 and CDR2 are WSHSY and SAAADI. This CDR3 comprises 14 residues. CDR3 sequence reads: CASSPQGPNTEAFF. CDR3 DNA sequence: TGCGCCAGCAGCCCACAGGGGCCAAACACTGAAGCTTTCTTT.

The gene calls are TRBV11-1 and TRBJ2-7, with 8 bases fitting TRBD2. With V trimmed by 6 bases and J by 1 base, 8 bases remained unmatched. Germline-derived CDR1 and CDR2 are SGHAT and FQDESV (reference sequence). The CDR3 totals 15 residues. The CDR3 loop is CASRYASGGSYEQYF. Here the CDR3 DNA reads TGTGCCAGCAGGTATGCCAGCGGGGGTTCCTACGAGCAGTACTTC. Full variable domain (rest looked up from reference TRBV11-1 and TRBJ2-7): EAEVAQSPRYKITEKSQAVAFWCDPISGHATLYWYRQILGQGPELLVQFQDESVVDDSQLPKDRFSAERLKGVDSTLKIQPAELGDSAMYLCASRYASGGSYEQYFGPGTRLTVT.

The rearrangement uses TRBV29-1 and TRBJ2-3; D uncertain. CDR1 and CDR2 (germline): SQVTM, ANQGSEA. Trimming left V 6 bases short and J 4 bases short, with 17 bases between. The CDR3 has 14 residues. CDR3 loop: CSVPPLADSDTQYF. The CDR3, as DNA: TGCAGCGTCCCCCCCCTGGCTGATTCAGATACGCAGTATTTT.

This chain joins TRBV5-4 and TRBJ1-2; no definite D call. Germline CDR1 reads SGHNT; CDR2 reads YYREEE (reference sequence). V lost 4 bases, J lost 0 bases, and 10 bases lay in between. The CDR3 is made up of 14 amino acids. The CDR3 DNA follows: TGTGCCAGCAGCCCCTGGGGAGCTAACTATGGCTACACCTTC. It specifies CASSPWGANYGYTF. The whole variable domain, remainder taken from reference TRBV5-4 and TRBJ1-2, is ETGVTQSPTHLIKTRGQQVTLRCSSQSGHNTVSWYQQALGQGPQFIFQYYREEENGRGNFPPRFSGLQFPNYSSELNVNALELDDSALYLCASSPWGANYGYTFGSGTRLTVV.

Turning to this clone: The identical CDR3 is also encoded by other nucleotide sequences in the sample. This chain links TRBV30 with TRBJ2-7, with TRBD2 as a possible D gene (5 bases). Trimming pared 0 bases from V and 2 bases from J, leaving 8 bases between. There are 13 residues in the CDR3. The germline V gene encodes CDR1 GTSNPN and CDR2 SVGIG (reference sequence). The CDR3 region is CAWSVPGTYEQYF. CDR3 coding DNA: TGTGCCTGGAGTGTCCCGGGGACCTACGAGCAGTACTTC.

The chain links TRBV9 to TRBJ1-1; weak D call: TRBD1 (5 bases). The V gene's germline CDR1 is SGDLS and CDR2 YYNGEE. The CDR3 sequence is 13 residues long. V lost 0 bases and J 4 bases, leaving 7 bases between the germline ends. The CDR3 DNA reads as TGTGCCAGCAGCGTAGAGGGGTTCACTGAAGCTTTCTTT. It is translated as CASSVEGFTEAFF.

The chain employs TRBV14 and TRBJ1-4, with a weak D call TRBD1 (5 bases). V shed 4 bases and J shed 6 bases, with 12 bases lying between them. The CDR3 is 14 residues long. CDR1 is SGHDN, CDR2 FVKESK, per germline. The CDR3 DNA reads TGTGCCAGCAGCCCAGGGTATTCAGATGAAAAACTGTTTTTT. Its protein is CASSPGYSDEKLFF.

This clone was seen only once. The rearrangement uses TRBV30 and TRBJ1-5; unclear D gene. CDR1 GTSNPN and CDR2 SVGIG come from the germline V gene (reference sequence). V shed 2 bases and J shed 8 bases, with 10 bases lying between them. The CDR3 covers 12 residues. This chain's CDR3 is CAWSTGIKPQHF. The CDR3 DNA sequence: TGTGCCTGGAGTACCGGGATAAAGCCCCAGCATTTT.

The chain carries TRBV5-8 and TRBJ2-3; 9 bases align to TRBD1. Germline V gene data show CDR1 as SGHTS and CDR2 as YDEGEE. V was clipped by 0 bases and J by 2 bases; unmatched bases: 1. The CDR3 contains 15 residues. CDR3 DNA sequence: TGTGCCAGCAGCTTGGGGACAGGGGCCACAGATACGCAGTATTTT. Protein: CASSLGTGATDTQYF.

The rearrangement joins TRBV7-2 to TRBJ2-1; TRBD2 agrees at 7 bases. The CDR3 length is 13 residues. The germline gives CDR1 SGHTA, CDR2 FQGNSA. The trim removed 8 bases at V and 3 bases at J, leaving 4 bases unmatched. The CDR3, as DNA: TGTGCCAGCGGGGGGGGGATCTACAATGAGCAGTTCTTC. Residues: CASGGGIYNEQFF.

The V and J genes are TRBV4-1 and TRBJ2-2, with a possible D match to TRBD2 (5 bases). The V end was cut by 4 bases, the J end by 4 bases, with 19 bases between. CDR3 size: 17 residues. In germline, CDR1 is MGHRA, CDR2 YSYEKL. The CDR3 loop is CASSLWERTDSTGELFF. CDR3 sequence (DNA): TGCGCCAGCAGCCTTTGGGAGCGGACGGACTCCACCGGGGAGCTGTTTTTT.